One and the same sample provided the 11 T cell receptor beta chains below, sequenced in a study of shared clonotypes between healthy human individuals. The method was immunoSEQ multiplex PCR; TCRdb's version includes in-frame clones alone and lacks a portion of them. The data show about 2.3 million clones, with under 95% seen just once and 0.37% held by the top ten. The sequencing input was naive CD4+ T cells from PBMCs. As for subset: CD45RA+ positively selected. These receptors were collected from a man aged 18 to 29 in good health. Some clones in this sample may be carry-over from other donors' samples.

The V call is TRBV15, the J call TRBJ2-1, with a possible D match to TRBD2 (5 bases). Germline CDR1 and CDR2: LNHNV and YYDKDF (reference sequence). The V and J ends lost 6 bases and 4 bases respectively, with 13 bases between them. This CDR3 region has 14 residues. CDR3 in amino acids: CATRSTRTYNEQFF. CDR3 in DNA: TGTGCCACCAGGTCTACTAGGACTTACAATGAGCAGTTCTTC.

The chain couples TRBV19 to TRBJ1-5; 9 nucleotides align to TRBD1. The V and J ends lost 4 bases and 7 bases, in that order; junction bases with no gene match: 2. Germline CDR1 and CDR2: LNHDA and SQIVND (reference sequence). The CDR3 runs to 13 residues. DNA for the CDR3: TGTGCCAGTAGTAGGGGACAGGGACAGCCCCAGCATTTT. Protein: CASSRGQGQPQHF. The full variable domain, rest sourced from reference TRBV19 and TRBJ1-5, is DGGITQSPKYLFRKEGQNVTLSCEQNLNHDAMYWYRQDPGQGLRLIYYSQIVNDFQKGDIAEGYSVSREKKESFPLTVTSAQKNPTAFYLCASSRGQGQPQHFGDGTRLSIL.

The chain has TRBV18 and TRBJ1-5, with D unresolved. The CDR3 has 13 residues. With 4 bases removed from V and 4 bases from J, the gap between germline ends came to 8 bases. The V gene's germline CDR1 is KGHSH and CDR2 LQKENI. CDR3 DNA: TGTGCCAGCTCACTCCTCCTGAATCAGCCCCAGCATTTT. Its protein is CASSLLLNQPQHF.

V and J are TRBV28 and TRBJ1-2, with D perhaps TRBD1 (5 bases). CDR3 length equals 15 residues. Trimming shortened V by 1 base and J by 1 base, and 10 bases separated the two germline ends. The germline V gene encodes CDR1 MDHEN and CDR2 SYDVKM. The CDR3 region has the DNA TGTGCCAGCAGTTTATTAGGGGCGAATAACTATGGCTACACCTTC. Protein sequence: CASSLLGANNYGYTF.

This rearrangement joins TRBV9 to TRBJ2-1; TRBD1 or TRBD2 may be the D gene (5 bases each). Germline loops: CDR1 SGDLS, CDR2 YYNGEE. Trimming stripped 4 bases from V and 2 bases from J, with 13 bases between. The CDR3 is 15 residues long. Written as DNA, the CDR3 is TGTGCCAGCAGCAGAGGGGTTGATACCTACAATGAGCAGTTCTTC. It codes for CASSRGVDTYNEQFF.

The chain has TRBV5-4 and TRBJ1-1; D is ambiguous. This CDR3 spans 14 amino acids. The ends were cut back, 4 bases at V and 1 base at J, with 11 bases in the middle. CDR1 is SGHNT, CDR2 YYREEE, per germline (reference sequence). Here the CDR3 reads CASSNGTRNTEAFF. DNA for the CDR3: TGTGCCAGCAGCAACGGAACTAGGAACACTGAAGCTTTCTTT.

The gene calls are TRBV10-3 and TRBJ2-2; D might be TRBD2 (5 bases). Germline V CDR1 and CDR2: ENHRY, SYGVKD. Trimming pared 6 bases from V and 7 bases from J, leaving 18 bases between. This CDR3 contains 15 residues. CDR3 amino acids: CAISEGSGLGGELFF. CDR3 sequence (DNA): TGTGCCATCAGCGAGGGTTCGGGTTTGGGCGGGGAGCTGTTTTTT.

The chain employs TRBV7-3 and TRBJ2-1; D gene ambiguous. The CDR3 covers 15 residues. Trimming took off 4 bases at V and 0 bases at J, with 10 bases between the two ends. Per the germline V gene, CDR1 is SGHTA and CDR2 is FQGTGA. The CDR3 DNA follows: TGTGCCAGCAGCTCTTCAGCCCACTCCTACAATGAGCAGTTCTTC. Its translation: CASSSSAHSYNEQFF.

This sequence joins TRBV29-1 and TRBJ2-7, with 7 bases identical to TRBD2. The CDR3 loop spans 13 amino acids. Germline V lookup: CDR1 SQVTM, CDR2 ANQGSEA. With 3 bases clipped from V and 3 bases from J, the junction kept 5 bases outside the gene matches. CDR3 DNA: TGCAGCGTTGAGAGGGGCGGGAGCTACGAGCAGTACTTC. It translates to CSVERGGSYEQYF.

This chain uses TRBV27 with TRBJ1-1, with a possible D match to TRBD1 (5 bases). Germline V gene sequence: CDR1 MNHEY, CDR2 SMNVEV (reference sequence). This CDR3 contains 14 residues. Trimming removed 2 bases from V and 4 bases from J, with 11 bases in between. This chain's CDR3 is CASSLRQPFTEAFF. Written as DNA, the CDR3 is TGTGCCAGCAGTTTACGACAGCCTTTCACTGAAGCTTTCTTT.

The chain has TRBV11-2 and TRBJ2-5; D tentatively fits TRBD1 or TRBD2 (5 bases each). The CDR3 sequence is 15 residues long. Germline V gene sequence: CDR1 SGHAT, CDR2 FQNNGV. Trimming stripped 1 base from V and 2 bases from J, with 11 bases between. The CDR3 spells CASSLGGPVQETQYF. The CDR3 bases are TGTGCCAGCAGCTTAGGGGGACCGGTACAAGAGACCCAGTACTTC.